These T cell receptor beta chains were read from a single sample in a study of T-cell memory formation after mild COVID-19. TCRdb re-derived calls from the 5' RACE reads in MiXCR, one entry per CDR3 protein. Of tens of thousands of distinct CDR3 sequences in the sample, about 14% are singletons; the top ten hold roughly two fifths. The sample was PBMCs or a T cell subset sorted from them (not recorded which). Receptors originate from a man between 18 and 29 years old who had mild COVID-19 (a few samples of this study predate the infection). Cell type and time point are not known. Each CDR3 is given with its conserved first and last residue. A D gene is named only where the DNA matches it firmly. Not all rows give a size; the values are once, few, many and, for expanded clones, a class.

abundance,v_gene,j_gene,d_gene,CDR3aa,CDR3nt
few,TRBV20-1,TRBJ2-7,.,CSARDYNYEQYF,TGCAGTGCTAGAGACTACAACTACGAGCAGTACTTC
few,TRBV20-1,TRBJ2-7,TRBD1,CSARDAGQGYEQYF,TGCAGTGCTAGAGATGCAGGACAGGGCTACGAGCAGTACTTC
.,TRBV15,TRBJ1-6,.,CATSRAWGAPLHF,TGTGCCACCAGCAGAGCCTGGGGCGCACCCCTCCACTTT
.,TRBV6-2/TRBV6-3,TRBJ2-4,TRBD2,CASSYVRTSGGLPAKNIQYF,TGTGCCAGCAGTTACGTCAGGACTAGCGGGGGGCTCCCGGCCAAAAACATTCAGTACTTC
many,TRBV6-5,TRBJ1-1,TRBD1,CASSLRPGGNQVDTEAFF,TGTGCCAGCAGTCTGCGACCAGGGGGTAACCAGGTGGACACTGAAGCTTTCTTT
.,TRBV9,TRBJ1-5,TRBD1,CASSVDGTASNQPQHF,TGTGCCAGCAGCGTGGACGGGACAGCCTCCAATCAGCCCCAGCATTTT
few,TRBV19,TRBJ1-2,TRBD1,CASSPGQDLYGYTF,TGTGCCAGTAGCCCGGGACAGGACCTCTATGGCTACACCTTC
few,TRBV20-1,TRBJ2-1,.,CSAGNGGGSYNEQFF,TGCAGTGCTGGGAACGGGGGAGGTTCCTACAATGAGCAGTTCTTC
.,TRBV12-3/TRBV12-4,TRBJ2-7,.,CASSTTEQSYEQYF,TGTGCCAGCAGCACGACAGAGCAGTCCTACGAGCAGTACTTC
few,TRBV24-1,TRBJ2-5,.,CATRGTNQETQYF,TGTGCCACCAGAGGGACAAACCAAGAGACCCAGTACTTC
.,TRBV11-2,TRBJ1-2,TRBD1,CASSRSDRDGYTF,TGTGCCAGCAGCCGTTCTGACAGGGATGGCTACACCTTC
.,TRBV12-3/TRBV12-4,TRBJ2-1,TRBD2,CASSWNGLAGAGYEQFF,TGTGCCAGCAGTTGGAACGGACTAGCGGGAGCTGGATATGAGCAGTTCTTC
.,TRBV4-3,TRBJ2-7,.,CASSQDSSLSYEQYF,TGCGCCAGCAGCCAAGATAGTTCCCTTTCCTACGAGCAGTACTTC
few,TRBV15,TRBJ2-1,.,CATRGGENNEQFF,TGTGCCACCAGGGGTGGCGAGAACAATGAGCAGTTCTTC
.,TRBV20-1,TRBJ2-1,TRBD2,CSARVGLAGGYGEQFF,TGCAGTGCTAGAGTAGGACTAGCGGGGGGGTATGGTGAGCAGTTCTTC
many,TRBV7-6,TRBJ2-1,TRBD2,CASSLRGSSYNEQFF,TGTGCCAGCAGCTTGCGGGGGAGCTCCTACAATGAGCAGTTCTTC
many,TRBV4-1,TRBJ2-7,TRBD1,CASSQGGQGYEQYF,TGCGCCAGCAGCCAAGGCGGACAGGGCTACGAGCAGTACTTC
few,TRBV4-1,TRBJ2-1,TRBD1,CASSQVQGDEQFF,TGCGCCAGCAGCCAAGTACAGGGGGATGAGCAGTTCTTC
few,TRBV5-1,TRBJ1-1,.,CASSSSGAIYTEAFF,TGCGCCAGCAGCTCTTCGGGGGCGATTTACACTGAAGCTTTCTTT
few,TRBV7-6,TRBJ1-1,TRBD1,CASSPRQGRSVTEAFF,TGTGCCAGCAGCCCTAGACAGGGTAGGAGTGTCACTGAAGCTTTCTTT
few,TRBV7-9,TRBJ2-5,.,CASSSNRRDRGETQYF,TGTGCCAGCAGCTCAAACCGGAGGGACCGTGGGGAGACCCAGTACTTC
.,TRBV10-1,TRBJ2-2,TRBD1,CASSGFDRDTGELFF,TGCGCCAGCAGTGGATTTGACAGGGATACCGGGGAGCTGTTTTTT
few,TRBV6-5,TRBJ2-1,.,CASSYSPAYNEQFF,TGTGCCAGCAGTTACTCCCCGGCGTACAATGAGCAGTTCTTC
.,TRBV21-1,TRBJ2-7,.,CASTPPSYEQYF,TGTGCCAGCACCCCTCCTTCCTACGAGCAGTACTTC
few,TRBV4-1,TRBJ1-2,.,CASSQVGGRGYTF,TGCGCCAGCAGCCAAGTCGGGGGCCGTGGCTACACCTTC
many,TRBV15,TRBJ2-5,.,CATSIDLGRGKTQYF,TGTGCCACCAGCATAGATCTGGGTAGAGGAAAGACCCAGTACTTC
.,TRBV4-1,TRBJ2-7,.,CASSQDPGAYEQYF,TGCGCCAGCAGCCAAGATCCGGGGGCCTACGAGCAGTACTTC
few,TRBV7-9,TRBJ2-3,TRBD2,CASSLRTSGGEDTQYF,TGTGCCAGCAGCCTACGGACTAGCGGGGGGGAAGATACGCAGTATTTT
few,TRBV7-2,TRBJ2-3,TRBD1,CASSPLEGATTDTQYF,TGTGCCAGCAGCCCCCTCGAGGGGGCCACCACAGATACGCAGTATTTT
few,TRBV5-1,TRBJ2-2,TRBD2,CASSYREGTGELFF,TGCGCCAGCAGCTACCGGGAGGGCACCGGGGAGCTGTTTTTT
many,TRBV9,TRBJ2-2,TRBD2,CASSGTSGGNTGELFF,TGTGCCAGCAGCGGAACTAGCGGGGGAAACACCGGGGAGCTGTTTTTT
few,TRBV5-1,TRBJ2-1,.,CASSLTFRGVEQFF,TGCGCCAGCAGCTTGACCTTTAGGGGCGTTGAGCAGTTCTTC
few,TRBV29-1,TRBJ2-3,.,CSVEDLGPPDTQYF,TGCAGCGTTGAAGATCTCGGCCCCCCAGATACGCAGTATTTT
.,TRBV2,TRBJ2-1,.,CAISPGRGYNEQFF,TGTGCCATTTCGCCTGGGAGGGGGTACAATGAGCAGTTCTTC
many,TRBV5-1,TRBJ2-1,.,CASSLGPSIYNEQFF,TGCGCCAGCAGCCTCGGCCCTAGTATTTACAATGAGCAGTTCTTC
few,TRBV7-2,TRBJ2-5,TRBD2,CASSLASQRGETQYF,TGTGCCAGCAGCTTAGCTTCCCAGCGGGGAGAGACCCAGTACTTC
.,TRBV6-2/TRBV6-3,TRBJ1-1,.,CASSSPVGSFF,TGTGCCAGCAGTTCGCCCGTCGGATCTTTCTTT
few,TRBV2,TRBJ1-4,.,CASSEGSSEKLFF,TGTGCCAGCAGTGAGGGCTCTAGCGAAAAACTGTTTTTT
few,TRBV11-3,TRBJ2-3,.,CASSIRASTDTQYF,TGTGCCAGCAGCATTAGGGCCTCCACAGATACGCAGTATTTT
few,TRBV7-4,TRBJ1-2,.,CASNRDGYTF,TGTGCCAGCAACCGGGATGGCTACACCTTC
few,TRBV5-1,TRBJ2-7,.,CASSGLDGNYEQYF,TGCGCCAGCAGCGGGCTGGACGGAAACTACGAGCAGTACTTC
.,TRBV11-2,TRBJ2-7,.,CASSLRGGAYEQYF,TGTGCCAGCAGCTTGAGGGGGGGCGCCTACGAGCAGTACTTC
few,TRBV9,TRBJ1-2,.,CASPAGPNYGYTF,TGTGCCAGCCCCGCGGGACCCAACTATGGCTACACCTTC
.,TRBV27,TRBJ2-5,.,CASSQWGYQETQYF,TGTGCCAGCAGTCAATGGGGGTACCAAGAGACCCAGTACTTC
few,TRBV4-1,TRBJ1-2,.,CASSQGRGSYGYTF,TGCGCCAGCAGCCAGGGCAGGGGCAGCTATGGCTACACCTTC
many,TRBV11-3,TRBJ2-1,.,CASSQKQGDYNEQFF,TGTGCCAGCAGCCAAAAACAGGGAGACTACAATGAGCAGTTCTTC
many,TRBV11-2,TRBJ2-4,.,CASSAPGENIQYF,TGTGCCAGCAGCGCGCCGGGGGAAAACATTCAGTACTTC
.,TRBV12-2,TRBJ1-1,.,CASRFPFF,TGTGCAAGTCGCTTCCCTTTCTTT
few,TRBV6-5,TRBJ2-7,.,CASSKDRPDYEQYF,TGTGCCAGCAGTAAAGACAGGCCGGACTACGAGCAGTACTTC
.,TRBV29-1,TRBJ2-5,.,CSVSGLKGETQYF,TGCAGCGTTTCAGGGCTCAAGGGAGAGACCCAGTACTTC
few,TRBV20-1,TRBJ2-3,TRBD1,CRATGGSTDTQYF,TGCAGGGCTACAGGGGGAAGCACAGATACGCAGTATTTT
many,TRBV27,TRBJ2-7,.,CASSHGPSYEQYF,TGTGCCAGCAGCCATGGGCCGTCCTACGAGCAGTACTTC
many,TRBV5-1,TRBJ2-1,TRBD1,CASSVKGTGIFNEQFF,TGCGCCAGCAGCGTCAAGGGGACAGGGATTTTCAATGAGCAGTTCTTC
.,TRBV5-6,TRBJ2-2,.,CASSFSTTGELFF,TGTGCCAGCAGCTTCTCTACGACCGGGGAGCTGTTTTTT
many,TRBV5-1,TRBJ2-7,.,CASSLKGLYEQYF,TGCGCCAGCAGCTTGAAAGGGTTATACGAGCAGTACTTC
.,TRBV4-1,TRBJ1-5,.,CASSQDPARNGQPQHF,TGCGCCAGCAGCCAAGACCCTGCCAGGAATGGTCAGCCCCAGCATTTT
few,TRBV7-2,TRBJ2-3,TRBD2,CASSGAGGVADTQYF,TGTGCCAGCAGCGGAGCGGGGGGTGTGGCAGATACGCAGTATTTT
few,TRBV20-1,TRBJ1-5,.,CSALRDGANQPQHF,TGCAGTGCCCTCCGGGACGGAGCTAATCAGCCCCAGCATTTT
.,TRBV3-1,TRBJ2-5,TRBD2,CASSKGKRGPGETQYF,TGTGCCAGCAGCAAAGGAAAGCGGGGGCCGGGAGAGACCCAGTACTTC